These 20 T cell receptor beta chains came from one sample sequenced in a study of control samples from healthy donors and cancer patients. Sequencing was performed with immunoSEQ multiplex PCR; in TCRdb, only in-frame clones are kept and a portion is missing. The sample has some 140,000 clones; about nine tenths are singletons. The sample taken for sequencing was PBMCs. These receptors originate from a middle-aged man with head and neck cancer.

The DNA of the CDR3 is TGTGCCAGCACCTTCAGACAACCGGGACTAGCGACTAGCACAGATACGCAGTATTTT. It codes for CASTFRQPGLATSTDTQYF. The chain couples TRBV2 to TRBJ2-3; 10 nucleotides line up with TRBD2. Looked up from germline, CDR1 is SNHLY and CDR2 is FYNNEI. The length of the CDR3 is 19 residues. Germline trimming cut 7 bases from V and 0 bases from J; bases unmatched to any gene: 16.

The chain's CDR3 is CASSTSVGANEKLFF. As DNA, the CDR3 is TGTGCCAGCAGCACTTCCGTGGGAGCTAATGAAAAACTGTTTTTT. The chain is built from TRBV5-5 and TRBJ1-4; D unclear. The CDR3 runs to 15 residues. CDR1 SGHKS and CDR2 YYEKEE come from the germline V gene (reference sequence). Trimming stripped 4 bases from V and 3 bases from J, with 13 bases between.

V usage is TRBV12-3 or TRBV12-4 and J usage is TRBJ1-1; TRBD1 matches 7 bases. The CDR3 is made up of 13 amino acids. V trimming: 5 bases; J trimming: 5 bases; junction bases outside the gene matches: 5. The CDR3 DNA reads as TGTGCCAGCAGTCTCTTACAGGGGACTGAAGCTTTCTTT. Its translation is CASSLLQGTEAFF.

The CDR3 DNA reads as TGTGCCACCACAGACCGGGGGGCTGGGGAAAAACTGTTTTTT. Translating gives CATTDRGAGEKLFF. J is TRBJ1-4 and V is TRBV10-3, with D perhaps matching TRBD1 (6 bases). Looked up from germline, CDR1 is ENHRY and CDR2 is SYGVKD. The CDR3 is 14 residues long. The ends were cut back, 10 bases at V and 8 bases at J, with 20 bases in the middle.

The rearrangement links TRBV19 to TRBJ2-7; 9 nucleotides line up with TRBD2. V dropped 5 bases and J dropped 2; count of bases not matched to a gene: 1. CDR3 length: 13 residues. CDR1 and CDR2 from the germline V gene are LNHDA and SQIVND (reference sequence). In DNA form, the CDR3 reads TGTGCCAGTAGTTTAGCGGGAGCCTACGAGCAGTACTTC. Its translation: CASSLAGAYEQYF.

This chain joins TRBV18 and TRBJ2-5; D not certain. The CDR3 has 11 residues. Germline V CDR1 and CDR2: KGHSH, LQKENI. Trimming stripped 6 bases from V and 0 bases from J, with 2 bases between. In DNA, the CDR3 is TGTGCCAGCTCGTACCAAGAGACCCAGTACTTC. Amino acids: CASSYQETQYF.

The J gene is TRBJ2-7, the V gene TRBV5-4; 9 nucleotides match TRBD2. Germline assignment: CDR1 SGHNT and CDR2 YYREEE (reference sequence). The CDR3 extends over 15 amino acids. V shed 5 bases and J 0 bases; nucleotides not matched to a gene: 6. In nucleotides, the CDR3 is TGTGCCAGCAGGGAGGCGGGAGGGCCCTCCTACGAGCAGTACTTC. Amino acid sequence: CASREAGGPSYEQYF.

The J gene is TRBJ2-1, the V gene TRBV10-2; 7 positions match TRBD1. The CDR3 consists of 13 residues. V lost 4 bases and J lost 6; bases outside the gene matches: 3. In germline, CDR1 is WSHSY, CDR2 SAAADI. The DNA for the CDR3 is TGCGCCAGCAGTGGAGGGACAGTCAATGAGCAGTTCTTC. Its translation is CASSGGTVNEQFF.

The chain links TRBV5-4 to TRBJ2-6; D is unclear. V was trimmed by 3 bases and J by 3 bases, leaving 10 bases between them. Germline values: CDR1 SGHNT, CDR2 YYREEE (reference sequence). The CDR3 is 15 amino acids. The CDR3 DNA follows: TGTGCCAGCAGCTCTCCTTCGAATGGGGCCAACGTCCTGACTTTC. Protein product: CASSSPSNGANVLTF.

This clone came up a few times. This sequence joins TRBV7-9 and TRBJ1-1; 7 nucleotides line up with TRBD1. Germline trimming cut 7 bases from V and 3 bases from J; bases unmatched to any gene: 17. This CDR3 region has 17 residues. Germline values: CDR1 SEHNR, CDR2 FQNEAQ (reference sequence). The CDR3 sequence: CASIRGREGAGDTEAFF. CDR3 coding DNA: TGTGCCAGCATCCGCGGGCGCGAGGGGGCAGGGGACACTGAAGCTTTCTTT. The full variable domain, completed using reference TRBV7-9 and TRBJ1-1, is DTGVSQNPRHKITKRGQNVTFRCDPISEHNRLYWYRQTLGQGPEFLTYFQNEAQLEKSRLLSDRFSAERPKGSFSTLEIQRTEQGDSAMYLCASIRGREGAGDTEAFFGQGTRLTVV.

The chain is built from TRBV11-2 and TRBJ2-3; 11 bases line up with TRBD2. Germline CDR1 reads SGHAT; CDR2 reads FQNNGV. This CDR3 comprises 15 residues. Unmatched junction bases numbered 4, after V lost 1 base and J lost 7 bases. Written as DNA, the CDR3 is TGTGCCAGCAGCTTAGTGACTAGCGGGAAAAATACGCAGTATTTT. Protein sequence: CASSLVTSGKNTQYF.

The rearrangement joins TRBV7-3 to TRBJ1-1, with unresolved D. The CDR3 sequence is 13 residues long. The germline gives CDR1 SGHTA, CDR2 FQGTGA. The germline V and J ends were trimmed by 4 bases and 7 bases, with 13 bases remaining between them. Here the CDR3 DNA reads TGTGCCAGCAGCTCGGGTAGCCCCCGTGAAGCTTTCTTT. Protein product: CASSSGSPREAFF.

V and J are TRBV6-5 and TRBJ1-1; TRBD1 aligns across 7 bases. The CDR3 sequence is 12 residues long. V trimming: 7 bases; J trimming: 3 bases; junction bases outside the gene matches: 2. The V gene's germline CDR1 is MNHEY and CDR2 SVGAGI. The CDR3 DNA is TGTGCCAGCAAAGGGACAGACACTGAAGCTTTCTTT. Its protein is CASKGTDTEAFF.

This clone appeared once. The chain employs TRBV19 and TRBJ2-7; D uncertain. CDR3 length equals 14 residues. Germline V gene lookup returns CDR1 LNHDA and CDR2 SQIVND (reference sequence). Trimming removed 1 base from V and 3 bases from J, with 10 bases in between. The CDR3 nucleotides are TGTGCCAGTAGTATAGGCCCGGACGGCTACGAGCAGTACTTC. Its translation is CASSIGPDGYEQYF.

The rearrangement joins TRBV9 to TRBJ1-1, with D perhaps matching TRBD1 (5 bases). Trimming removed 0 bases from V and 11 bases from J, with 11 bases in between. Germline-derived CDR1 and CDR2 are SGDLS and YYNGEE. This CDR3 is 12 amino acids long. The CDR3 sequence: CASSVDGREAFF. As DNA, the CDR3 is TGTGCCAGCAGCGTAGACGGCAGGGAGGCTTTCTTT. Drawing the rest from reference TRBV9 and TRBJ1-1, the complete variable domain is DSGVTQTPKHLITATGQRVTLRCSPRSGDLSVYWYQQSLDQGLQFLIQYYNGEERAKGNILERFSAQQFPDLHSELNLSSLELGDSALYFCASSVDGREAFFGQGTRLTVV.

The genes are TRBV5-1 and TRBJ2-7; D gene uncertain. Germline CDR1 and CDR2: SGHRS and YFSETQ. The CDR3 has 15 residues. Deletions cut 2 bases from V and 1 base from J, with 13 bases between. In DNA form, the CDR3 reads TGCGCCAGCAGCTTTGGAACAGCCAATTCCTACGAGCAGTACTTC. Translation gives CASSFGTANSYEQYF.

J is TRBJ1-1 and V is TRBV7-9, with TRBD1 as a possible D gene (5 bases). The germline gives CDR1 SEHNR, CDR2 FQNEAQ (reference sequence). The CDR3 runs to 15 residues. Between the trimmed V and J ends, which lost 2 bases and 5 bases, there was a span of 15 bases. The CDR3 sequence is CASSLSGGGATEAFF. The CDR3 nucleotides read TGTGCCAGCAGCTTATCGGGGGGAGGGGCGACTGAAGCTTTCTTT.

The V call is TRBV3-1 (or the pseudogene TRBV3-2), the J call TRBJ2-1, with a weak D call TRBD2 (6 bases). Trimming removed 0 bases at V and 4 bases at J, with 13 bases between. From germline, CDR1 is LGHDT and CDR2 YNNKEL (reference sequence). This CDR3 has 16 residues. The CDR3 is CASSQDWDSEYNEQFF. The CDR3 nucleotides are TGTGCCAGCAGCCAAGATTGGGACTCAGAGTACAATGAGCAGTTCTTC.

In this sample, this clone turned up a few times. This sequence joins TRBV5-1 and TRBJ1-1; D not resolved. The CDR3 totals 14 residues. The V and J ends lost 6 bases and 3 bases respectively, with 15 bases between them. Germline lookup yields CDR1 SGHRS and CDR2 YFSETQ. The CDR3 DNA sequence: TGCGCCAGCACCCTAAGGGAAGGGTACACTGAAGCTTTCTTT. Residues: CASTLREGYTEAFF. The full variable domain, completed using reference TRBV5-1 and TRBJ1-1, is KAGVTQTPRYLIKTRGQQVTLSCSPISGHRSVSWYQQTPGQGLQFLFEYFSETQRNKGNFPGRFSGRQFSNSRSEMNVSTLELGDSALYLCASTLREGYTEAFFGQGTRLTVV.

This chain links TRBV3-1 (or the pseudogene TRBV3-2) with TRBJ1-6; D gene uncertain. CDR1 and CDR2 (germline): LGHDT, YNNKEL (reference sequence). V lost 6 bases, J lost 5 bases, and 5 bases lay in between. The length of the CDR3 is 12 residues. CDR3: CASRHDNSPLHF. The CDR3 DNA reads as TGTGCCAGCAGACACGATAATTCACCCCTCCACTTT.